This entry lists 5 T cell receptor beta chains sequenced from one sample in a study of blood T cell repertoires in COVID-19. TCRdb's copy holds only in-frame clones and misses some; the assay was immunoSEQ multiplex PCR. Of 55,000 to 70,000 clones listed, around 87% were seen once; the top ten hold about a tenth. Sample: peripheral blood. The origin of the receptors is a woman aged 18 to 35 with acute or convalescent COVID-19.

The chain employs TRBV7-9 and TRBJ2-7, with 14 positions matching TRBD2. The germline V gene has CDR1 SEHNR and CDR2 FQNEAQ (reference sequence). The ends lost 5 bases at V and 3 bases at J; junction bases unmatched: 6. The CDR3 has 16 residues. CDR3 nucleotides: TGTGCCAGCAGCCCGAGGACTAGCGGGAGGTTCTACGAGCAGTACTTC. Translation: CASSPRTSGRFYEQYF. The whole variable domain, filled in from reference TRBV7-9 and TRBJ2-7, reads DTGVSQNPRHKITKRGQNVTFRCDPISEHNRLYWYRQTLGQGPEFLTYFQNEAQLEKSRLLSDRFSAERPKGSFSTLEIQRTEQGDSAMYLCASSPRTSGRFYEQYFGPGTRLTVT.

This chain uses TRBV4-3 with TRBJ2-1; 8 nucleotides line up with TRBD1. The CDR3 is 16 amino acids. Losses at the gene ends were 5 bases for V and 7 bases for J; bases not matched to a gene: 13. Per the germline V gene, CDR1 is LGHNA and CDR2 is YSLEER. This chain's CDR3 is CASSERGRGLGNEQFF. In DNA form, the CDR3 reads TGCGCCAGCAGCGAAAGGGGCAGGGGGCTTGGGAATGAGCAGTTCTTC.

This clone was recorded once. In DNA, the CDR3 is TGTGCCAGCAGCTACACAAGGACGGCCTCGGGAACGCAGTATTTT. It is translated as CASSYTRTASGTQYF. The chain has TRBV3-1 (or the pseudogene TRBV3-2) and TRBJ2-3; maybe TRBD2 (5 bases). V dropped 5 bases and J dropped 9 bases, with 21 bases sitting between them. Germline V gene lookup returns CDR1 LGHDT and CDR2 YNNKEL (reference sequence). This CDR3 contains 15 residues.

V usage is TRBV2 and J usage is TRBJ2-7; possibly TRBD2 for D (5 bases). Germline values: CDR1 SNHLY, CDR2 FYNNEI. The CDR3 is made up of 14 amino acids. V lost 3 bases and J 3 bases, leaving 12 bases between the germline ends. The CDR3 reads CASSEGLASYEQYF. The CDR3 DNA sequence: TGTGCCAGCAGTGAGGGGTTAGCGAGCTACGAGCAGTACTTC.

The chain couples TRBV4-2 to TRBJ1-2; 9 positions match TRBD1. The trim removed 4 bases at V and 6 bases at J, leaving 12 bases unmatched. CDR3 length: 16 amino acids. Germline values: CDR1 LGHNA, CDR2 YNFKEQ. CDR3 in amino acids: CASSLNRDREGHGYTF. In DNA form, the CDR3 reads TGTGCCAGCAGCCTGAACAGGGACAGGGAGGGGCATGGCTACACCTTC.